A selection of T cell receptor beta chains follows, all from one sample in a study of blood T cells in healthy people across ages. TCRdb passed the 5' RACE reads through MiXCR, listing each CDR3 protein once. The sample yields approximately 800,000 distinct CDR3 sequences, 53% seen once. The sequencing input was blood. Receptor source: a man aged 80 or over in good health. CDR3s include the opening cysteine and the closing phenylalanine or tryptophan. The D gene is left open where the match is weak. Rows give clone size only sometimes, using once, few, many, or a class for an expanded clone.

>TRBV7-2|.|TRBJ1-1|.
TGTGCCAGCAGCTTAAGGGGGTCGGGCACTGAAGCTTTCTTT
CASSLRGSGTEAFF
>TRBV29-1|TRBD1|TRBJ2-7|.
TGCAGCATGAGGGACAGGGGTAACGAGCAGTACTTC
CSMRDRGNEQYF
>TRBV7-9|TRBD1|TRBJ1-2|.
TGTGCCAGCAGCCCCGGACAGGCTTATGACTATGGCTACACCTTC
CASSPGQAYDYGYTF
>TRBV20-1|TRBD2|TRBJ2-5|.
TGCAGTGGTAATAGCGGGAGGGGGGAGCAGTACTTC
CSGNSGRGEQYF
>TRBV4-2|.|TRBJ2-5|.
TGTGCCAGCAGCCCGGCGGACTCCATGTACCAAGAGACCCAGTACTTC
CASSPADSMYQETQYF
>TRBV15|TRBD2|TRBJ2-7|.
TGTGCCACCAGCAGAGCTCGGGGGGCCTACGAGCAGTACTTC
CATSRARGAYEQYF
>TRBV6-2/TRBV6-3|TRBD1|TRBJ1-2|.
TGTGCCAGCAGGGGGACAGGGAGGAACTATGGCTACACCTTC
CASRGTGRNYGYTF
>TRBV28|TRBD1|TRBJ2-6|few
TGTGCCAGCAAAGCGGACCTTACAGGGGCTGGGGCCAACGTCCTGACTTTC
CASKADLTGAGANVLTF
>TRBV3-1|TRBD2|TRBJ2-5|.
TGTGCCAGCAGCCAAGCTAGCGGGAGGTCAGAGACCCAGTACTTC
CASSQASGRSETQYF
>TRBV29-1|.|TRBJ2-5|.
TGCAGCGTTGTGGTCGTTGCAGAGACCCAGTACTTC
CSVVVVAETQYF
>TRBV20-1|.|TRBJ2-1|.
TGCAGTGCTGAGACTAGGGGAGTTGTTTCCTACAATGAGCAGTTCTTC
CSAETRGVVSYNEQFF
>TRBV29-1|.|TRBJ2-5|few
TGCAGCGCTGATATAGAGACCCAGTACTTC
CSADIETQYF
>TRBV20-1|TRBD1|TRBJ2-7|.
TGCAGTGCTTGGGGGGACAGGCCCACGGGTTACGAGCAGTACTTC
CSAWGDRPTGYEQYF
>TRBV29-1|.|TRBJ1-5|few
TGCAGCGTGGTAGTAGATAGCAATCAGCCCCAGCATTTT
CSVVVDSNQPQHF
>TRBV28|TRBD2|TRBJ2-3|once
TGTGCCAGCAGTTCCTCGACTAGCGGGAGAAGGTACGCGTATTTT
CASSSSTSGRRYAYF
>TRBV30|.|TRBJ2-7|.
TGTGCCTGGAGCGGGCCAGGAACCTACGAGCAGTACTTC
CAWSGPGTYEQYF
>TRBV3-1|.|TRBJ2-1|once
TGTGCCAGCAGCCGCCAGGAAGTCCGGGACGAGCAGTTCTTC
CASSRQEVRDEQFF
>TRBV5-1|.|TRBJ2-7|few
TGCGCCAGCAGCTTGGCTGCGGTTTCCTACGAGCAGTACTTC
CASSLAAVSYEQYF
>TRBV29-1|.|TRBJ1-2|.
TGCAGCGTTACCCGGGACCGAGCTAACTATGGCTACACCTTC
CSVTRDRANYGYTF
>TRBV20-1|.|TRBJ1-4|few
TGCAGTGCTATAAGGGTCCCAACTAATGAAAAACTGTTTTTT
CSAIRVPTNEKLFF
>TRBV6-6|.|TRBJ1-4|.
TGTGCCAGCAGAAGAAATGGAGCTAATGAAAAACTGTTTTTT
CASRRNGANEKLFF
>TRBV6-6|.|TRBJ1-2|few
TGTGCCAGCAGGGAGGGGGGGTCGGGTGGCTACACCTTC
CASREGGSGGYTF